The clone carrying this TCR beta chain was found once. The data were obtained in a study of control samples from healthy donors and cancer patients. The V and J ends lost 0 bases and 2 bases respectively, with 14 bases between them. The CDR3 has 16 amino acids. The germline V gene has CDR1 LGHNA and CDR2 YSLEER. Libraries were prepared by immunoSEQ multiplex PCR; TCRdb keeps only in-frame clonotypes and omits some of them. Among approximately 120,000 clones listed, over 75% were seen once. The TCR comes from a man aged 40-55 years in good health. What was sequenced was blood. The chain joins TRBV4-3 to TRBJ2-7, with D perhaps matching TRBD2 (5 bases). The CDR3 loop reads CASSQESSGFTYEQYF. Here the CDR3 DNA reads TGCGCCAGCAGCCAAGAATCCAGCGGCTTCACCTACGAGCAGTACTTC.